This T cell receptor (beta chain) comes out of a study of blood T cell repertoires in COVID-19. Study-wide context: Italy, Spain and the United States were the sources of the convalescent and acute COVID-19 samples. T cells, B-cell-depleted T cells, or PBMCs provided the cDNA or gDNA that served as material.

Trimming pared 5 bases from V and 4 bases from J, leaving 17 bases between. Germline values: CDR1 MRHNA, CDR2 SNTAGT. The CDR3 is 15 residues long. Some clones are missing from TCRdb's copy, which holds only in-frame ones; the method was immunoSEQ multiplex PCR. This table holds a few hundred thousand clones, about four fifths found once. The receptor was isolated from a human donor with acute or convalescent COVID-19. The donor label of this sample is uncertain. The sequenced sample consisted of peripheral blood. V is TRBV6-4 and J is TRBJ1-2; tentative D call: TRBD1 (6 bases). CDR3 sequence reads: CASSNRARWGYGYTF. In DNA, the CDR3 is TGTGCCAGCAGTAACAGGGCGCGATGGGGCTATGGCTACACCTTC.